This T cell receptor beta chain was sequenced in a study of T cell responses to AZD1222 COVID-19 vaccine. Study-wide findings and caveats: Along spike, vaccine-associated CD4 TCRs were found throughout, with dominance at 160-218 and 743-854. Sampled repertoires all dated from after the peak T cell response. Among the donors, most were white British and more were female, and clonal diversity was possibly underestimated.

This table comes from immunoSEQ multiplex PCR, and its TCRdb copy is limited to in-frame clones, with some not included. Seen here are 150,000 or so clones, 90% observed once, and the top ten hold about 5.9%. This clone appeared a few times. Its cognate antigen is unknown. The CDR3 is 15 residues long. Trimming took off 4 bases at V and 4 bases at J, with 11 bases between the two ends. Germline CDR1 MGHRA, CDR2 YSYEKL. The material was peripheral blood, obtained 28 days after the second AZD1222 dose. This clonotype was sampled from an adult who received the AZD1222 COVID-19 vaccine. This rearrangement joins TRBV4-1 to TRBJ2-6; weak D call: TRBD2 (6 bases). The CDR3 loop is CASSLGGSGANVLTF. The CDR3 nucleotides are TGCGCCAGCAGCCTGGGGGGTTCCGGGGCCAACGTCCTGACTTTC.